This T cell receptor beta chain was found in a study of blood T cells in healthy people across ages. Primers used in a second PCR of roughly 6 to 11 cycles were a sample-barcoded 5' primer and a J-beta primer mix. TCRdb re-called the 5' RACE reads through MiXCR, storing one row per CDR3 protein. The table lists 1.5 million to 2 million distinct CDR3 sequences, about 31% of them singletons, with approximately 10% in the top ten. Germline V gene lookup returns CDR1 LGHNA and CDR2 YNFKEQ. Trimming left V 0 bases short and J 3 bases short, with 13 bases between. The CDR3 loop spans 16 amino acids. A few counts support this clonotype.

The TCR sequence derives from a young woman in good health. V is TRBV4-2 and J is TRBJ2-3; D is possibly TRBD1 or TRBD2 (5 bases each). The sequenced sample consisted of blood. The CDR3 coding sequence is TGTGCCAGCAGCCAAGATTCCGGCTGGGGGACAGATACGCAGTATTTT. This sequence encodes CASSQDSGWGTDTQYF.